Sequencing of this T cell receptor beta chain was carried out in a study of OX40 agonist ivuxolimab in advanced cancers. General notes on the study: Ivuxolimab, which targeted the costimulatory receptor OX40 (CD134), was an agonistic, fully human IgG2 monoclonal antibody. Intravenous ivuxolimab was administered to patients every 2 weeks at six dose levels: 0.01, 0.1, 0.3, 1.5, 3 and 10 mg/kg. Of the approximately 50 patients in dose escalation, 19 had hepatocellular carcinoma, about 15 had melanoma, 9 had renal cell carcinoma and 9 had head and neck cancer. In the dose-escalation cohort, 65% to 85% of patients were male, and the mean age was around 65 years with a range of roughly 23 to 79. The paper reports the monotherapy dose-escalation portion (N of about 47 patients) of the phase I ivuxolimab trial. Partial responses occurred in three dose-escalation patients: two with cutaneous melanoma and one with hepatocellular carcinoma. The purpose of peripheral TCRbeta sequencing was to test whether ivuxolimab changed TCR sequence diversity and led to clonal T-cell expansion. Patients were allowed to have had prior anti-PD-1, anti-PD-L1 or anti-CTLA-4 therapy, and more than 35% of the dose-escalation patients had been treated with checkpoint inhibitors.

For sequencing of the TCRbeta CDR3 region, genomic DNA was extracted from the sorted cells. The immunoSEQ Assay was used for sequencing of TCRbeta CDR3 regions. The source is immuneACCESS, and TCRdb retained only in-frame sequences with V and J called. Part of the clones is not carried over; for the studies checked, unresolved V genes explain less than half of this, and the remainder is unexplained. A total of 60,000 or so clones appear in this sample, 84% of them only once. Roughly 2.3% of the sample is held by the ten biggest clonotypes. Study-wide conclusions, independent of this receptor: After ivuxolimab, expanded clones were on average more numerous among CD8+ T cells than among CD4+ T cells. At doses of 0.1 to 3.0 mg/kg, clonal expansion of both CD4+ and CD8+ T cells in blood was seen between baseline and week 6. Low levels of normalized T-cell clonal expansion were also seen in some patients who did not respond. Partial responders in the 0.1-3.0 mg/kg groups had among the lowest normalized peripheral clonal expansion, especially among CD8+ T cells. The antigen specificity of the clonally expanded peripheral T cells was not determined.

The V and J ends are trimmed by 4 bases and 1 base, leaving 13 bases between them. The germline V gene sets CDR1 to MDHEN and CDR2 to SYDVKM. The CDR3, from cysteine to phenylalanine, totals 15 residues. The retained sequence is limited to the CDR3, 45 bases, with the frame set at the first base. The trial excluded patients who had a history of autoimmune disease or were on systemic immunosuppression. Peripheral blood for TCR sequencing was collected from all dose cohorts at baseline, on cycle 4 day 1, and on cycle 7 day 1. Samples came from an open-label, multicenter, first-in-human phase I dose-escalation trial of ivuxolimab. Adults with locally advanced or metastatic melanoma, renal cell, hepatocellular, or head and neck squamous cell carcinoma were enrolled in the trial. CD4+ and CD8+ T cells were sorted separately from peripheral blood before TCR sequencing. Remarks on this clone: Its antigen is currently not known. It has no much larger one-base neighbor in the sample; base qualities were not kept.

The chain is assembled from TRBV28 and TRBJ2-5; the D segment might be TRBD1 or TRBD2, since each matches 6 bases. The clonotype originates from an adult with an advanced solid tumor such as melanoma, head and neck, liver or kidney cancer. Sample: CD4+ or CD8+ T cells sorted from blood, taken in a trial of the OX40 agonist ivuxolimab. The CDR3 is CASSSGRGVQETQYF. The nucleotide sequence reads as follows: TGTGCCAGCAGTTCAGGAAGGGGGGTCCAAGAGACCCAGTACTTC.